This T cell receptor beta chain was sequenced for a study of blood T cell repertoires in COVID-19. As for the study in general: From the United States, Italy and Spain came samples of acute and convalescent COVID-19. From T cells, B-cell-depleted T cells, or PBMCs came the material, which was cDNA or gDNA.

In the original workflow: Amplified reference gene primers provided the basis for estimating nucleated cell counts. Generated by immunoSEQ multiplex PCR, the TCRdb table keeps only in-frame clones and is missing some. The DNA was the basis for D and trimming; V, J and clone size are from that table. The table records about 26,000 clones, 66% of them present only once. Germline lookup yields CDR1 SGHDN and CDR2 FVKESK. Trimming pared 5 bases from V and 5 bases from J, leaving 12 bases between. This CDR3 has 13 amino acids. The chain employs TRBV14 and TRBJ1-1; tentatively, D is TRBD1 (6 bases). Sequencing was done on a sample of peripheral blood. The TCR comes from a man aged 55 to 70 with active or convalescent COVID-19. The CDR3 nucleotides read TGTGCCAGCAGCAAAAACAGGGTTACTGAAGCTTTCTTT. Translation gives CASSKNRVTEAFF.